The present T cell receptor (beta chain) was sequenced within a study of T cells in Graves' hyperthyroidism and ophthalmopathy. Germline V gives CDR1 LGHDT, CDR2 YNNKEL (reference sequence). This CDR3 is 15 amino acids long. After removal of 2 bases from V and 4 bases from J, the junction contained 5 bases not matched to a gene. Note on this clonotype: Possible read error: a much larger clone is one base away. This CDR3 fails to terminate in the conserved phenylalanine or tryptophan, so it likely reflects a read error.

RNA transcripts provided the source from which TCR beta CDR3 regions were amplified. With the HTBI primer set, the TCR CDR3 went through a first round of RT-PCR. Using its own MiXCR run on the multiplex PCR reads, TCRdb lists one record per CDR3 protein. The table includes nearly 600,000 distinct CDR3 sequences, 13% to 15% detected once. The V call is TRBV3-1, the J call TRBJ2-1; 7 nucleotides match TRBD2. The clonotype originates from a woman under 30 with Graves' ophthalmopathy. The sequencing input was blood. CDR3: CASSQMSGAYNEQFS. The CDR3, as DNA: TGTGCCAGCAGCCAAATGAGCGGGGCTTACAATGAGCAGTTCTCC.